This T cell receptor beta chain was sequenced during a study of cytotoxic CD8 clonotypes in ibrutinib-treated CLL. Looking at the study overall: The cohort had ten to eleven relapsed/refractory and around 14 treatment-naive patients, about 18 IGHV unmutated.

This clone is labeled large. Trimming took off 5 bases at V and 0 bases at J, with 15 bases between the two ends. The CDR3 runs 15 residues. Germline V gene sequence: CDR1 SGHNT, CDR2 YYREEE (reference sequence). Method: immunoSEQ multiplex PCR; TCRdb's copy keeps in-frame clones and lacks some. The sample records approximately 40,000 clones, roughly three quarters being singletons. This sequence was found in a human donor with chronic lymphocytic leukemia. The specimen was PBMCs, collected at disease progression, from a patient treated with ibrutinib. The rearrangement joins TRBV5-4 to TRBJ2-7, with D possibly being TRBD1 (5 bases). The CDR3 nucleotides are TGTGCCAGCAGTGATGCCGACAGCCTCTCCTACGAGCAGTACTTC. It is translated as CASSDADSLSYEQYF.